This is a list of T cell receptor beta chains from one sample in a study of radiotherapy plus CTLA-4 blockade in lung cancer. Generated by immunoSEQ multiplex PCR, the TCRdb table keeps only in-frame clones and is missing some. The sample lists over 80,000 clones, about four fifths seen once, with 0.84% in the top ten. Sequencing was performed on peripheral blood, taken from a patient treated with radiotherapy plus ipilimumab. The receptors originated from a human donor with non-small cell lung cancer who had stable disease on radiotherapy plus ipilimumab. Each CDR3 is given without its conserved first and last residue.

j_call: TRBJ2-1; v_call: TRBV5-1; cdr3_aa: ASSPSGRYNEQF
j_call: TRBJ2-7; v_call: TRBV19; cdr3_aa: ASRQGAGNEQY
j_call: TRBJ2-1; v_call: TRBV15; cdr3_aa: ATIVGSSYNEQF
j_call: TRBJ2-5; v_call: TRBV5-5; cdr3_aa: ASSPGTGGQETQY
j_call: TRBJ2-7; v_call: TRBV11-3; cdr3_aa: ASSPTSGYEQY
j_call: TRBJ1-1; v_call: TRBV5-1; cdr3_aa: ASSPGTGGTEAF
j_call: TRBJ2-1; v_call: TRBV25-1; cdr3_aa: ASSGGAWGEQF
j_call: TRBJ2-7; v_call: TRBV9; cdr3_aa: ASSVAAGGYEQY
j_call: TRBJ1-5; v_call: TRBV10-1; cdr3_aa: ASSEGRLQPQH
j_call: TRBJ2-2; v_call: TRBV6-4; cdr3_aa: ASSDSGSTGELF
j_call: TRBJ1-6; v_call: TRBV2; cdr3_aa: ASSEALGGKNSPLH
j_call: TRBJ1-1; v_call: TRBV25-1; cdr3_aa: ASSEPGEGTEAF
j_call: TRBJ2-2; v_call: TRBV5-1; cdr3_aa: ASSFRASRDTGELF
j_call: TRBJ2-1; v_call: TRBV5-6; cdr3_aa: ASLRSYTYNEQF
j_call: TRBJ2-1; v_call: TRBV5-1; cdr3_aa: ASSFPTGGDEQF
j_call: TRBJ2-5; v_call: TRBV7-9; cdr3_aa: ASSRNPSAGTEETQY
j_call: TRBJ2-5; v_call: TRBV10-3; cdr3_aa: AISDRTGSPETQY
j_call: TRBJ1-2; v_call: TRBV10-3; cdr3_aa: AISESKQGAGGYT
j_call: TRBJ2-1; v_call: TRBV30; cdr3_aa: AWSVATGEGEQF
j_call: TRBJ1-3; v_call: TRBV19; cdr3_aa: ASNSRDPGNTIY